What follows are 29 T cell receptor beta chains derived from one specimen sequenced in a study of T cell responses to AZD1222 COVID-19 vaccine. The assay was immunoSEQ multiplex PCR, and TCRdb's table has in-frame clones only and misses some. The sample holds around 140,000 clones, roughly 92% seen once. This specimen was peripheral blood, taken on day 0 of AZD1222 vaccination. The origin of the receptors is an adult in good health.

The chain links TRBV10-3 to TRBJ1-6; D is undetermined. CDR1 ENHRY and CDR2 SYGVKD come from the germline V gene. Trimming cost V 2 bases and J 4 bases, with 15 bases left between them. This CDR3 has 17 amino acids. The CDR3 reads CAISEARATSYNSPLHF. CDR3 coding DNA: TGTGCCATCAGTGAGGCCCGGGCCACGAGTTATAATTCACCCCTCCACTTT.

This chain links TRBV4-2 with TRBJ2-7; D possibly corresponds to TRBD1 (6 bases). CDR3 size: 13 residues. V lost 0 bases, J lost 4 bases, and 7 bases lay in between. Germline V CDR1 and CDR2: LGHNA, YNFKEQ. The CDR3 bases are TGTGCCAGCAGCCAAGATAGGGGGTACGAGCAGTACTTC. This sequence encodes CASSQDRGYEQYF.

This clone appeared once. The rearrangement joins TRBV20-1 to TRBJ2-1; 8 nucleotides match TRBD2. Germline CDR1 and CDR2: DFQATT and SNEGSKA (reference sequence). The CDR3 extends over 15 amino acids. Trimming at V came to 3 bases and at J to 2 bases, leaving 6 bases not matched to a gene. The CDR3 DNA is TGCAGTGCTAGTGTTCTTAGCGGGGCCTACAATGAGCAGTTCTTC. This encodes CSASVLSGAYNEQFF.

The chain has TRBV11-2 and TRBJ2-1, with D unclear. The CDR3 runs to 13 residues. Germline V gene data show CDR1 as SGHAT and CDR2 as FQNNGV. Trimming stripped 1 base from V and 16 bases from J, with 17 bases between. The CDR3 nucleotides read TGTGCCAGCAGCTTAGCACGACTCGTAAACAGATTCTTC. The encoded protein is CASSLARLVNRFF.

The rearrangement links TRBV5-1 to TRBJ2-3; TRBD1 might be the D (5 bases). The CDR3 extends over 16 amino acids. Trimming shortened V by 0 bases and J by 2 bases, and 13 bases separated the two germline ends. Germline CDR1 SGHRS, CDR2 YFSETQ. CDR3 in amino acids: CASSLGSRTNTDTQYF. The CDR3 nucleotides are TGCGCCAGCAGCTTGGGTTCTAGGACAAACACAGATACGCAGTATTTT.

V and J are TRBV6-1 and TRBJ2-7, with no clear D. With 2 bases removed from V and 3 bases from J, the gap between germline ends came to 14 bases. Looked up from germline, CDR1 is MNHNS and CDR2 is SASEGT. The CDR3 sequence is 15 residues long. In DNA, the CDR3 is TGTGCCAGCAGTGAAATGGGCAGGTCTGACTACGAGCAGTACTTC. Protein product: CASSEMGRSDYEQYF.

The chain combines TRBV19 with TRBJ1-1; no firm D call. CDR3 length equals 15 residues. V dropped 6 bases and J dropped 1 base, with 15 bases sitting between them. Germline assignment: CDR1 LNHDA and CDR2 SQIVND (reference sequence). The CDR3 protein is CASRTLLRGNTEAFF. Written as DNA, the CDR3 is TGTGCCAGTAGAACATTGCTCCGCGGGAACACTGAAGCTTTCTTT.

CDR3 in amino acids: CASSFKTSGRDNEQFF. As DNA, the CDR3 is TGTGCCAGCAGCTTCAAGACTAGCGGGAGGGACAATGAGCAGTTCTTC. This chain links TRBV7-9 with TRBJ2-1; 14 bases fit TRBD2. This CDR3 has 16 residues. V gave up 3 bases and J gave up 5 bases; unmatched junction bases: 3. Per the germline V gene, CDR1 is SEHNR and CDR2 is FQNEAQ (reference sequence). The entire variable domain, with the rest obtained from reference TRBV7-9 and TRBJ2-1, is as follows: DTGVSQNPRHKITKRGQNVTFRCDPISEHNRLYWYRQTLGQGPEFLTYFQNEAQLEKSRLLSDRFSAERPKGSFSTLEIQRTEQGDSAMYLCASSFKTSGRDNEQFFGPGTRLTVL.

The chain recombines TRBV6-5 with TRBJ2-7; 10 bases fit TRBD1. The CDR3 runs to 15 residues. Trimming removed 7 bases from V and 4 bases from J; junction bases left unmatched: 10. From germline, CDR1 is MNHEY and CDR2 SVGAGI. For the CDR3, the DNA is TGTGCCAGCACCGAACCGGGACAGGGGTTGTACGAGCAGTACTTC. This sequence encodes CASTEPGQGLYEQYF.

The genes are TRBV5-1 and TRBJ2-1; a weak D match, TRBD2 (7 bases). The germline V gene encodes CDR1 SGHRS and CDR2 YFSETQ. This CDR3 has 16 residues. V was clipped by 2 bases and J by 7 bases, with 19 bases between them. CDR3 loop: CASSFPPGLRGNEQFF. The CDR3 DNA is TGCGCCAGCAGCTTTCCCCCGGGACTAAGGGGGAATGAGCAGTTCTTC.

This chain joins TRBV5-4 and TRBJ2-5, with 12 positions matching TRBD2. The junction had 4 bases not matched to a gene; V was cut back by 5 bases and J by 5 bases. The CDR3 totals 14 residues. Germline values: CDR1 SGHNT, CDR2 YYREEE (reference sequence). The DNA of the CDR3 is TGTGCCAGCAGACTAGCGGGAGGAGTGGAGACCCAGTACTTC. Translation gives CASRLAGGVETQYF.

The chain uses TRBV7-3 and TRBJ1-2; D is undetermined. There are 13 residues in the CDR3. Trimming removed 0 bases from V and 0 bases from J, with 2 bases in between. CDR1 and CDR2 from the germline V gene are SGHTA and FQGTGA. The CDR3 here is CASSLTPNYGYTF. The CDR3 DNA sequence: TGTGCCAGCAGCTTAACACCTAACTATGGCTACACCTTC.

V is TRBV18 and J is TRBJ2-5; D remains unclear. This CDR3 is built from 15 residues. Germline V CDR1 and CDR2: KGHSH, LQKENI. Trimming removed 0 bases at V and 0 bases at J, with 8 bases between. The CDR3, as DNA: TGTGCCAGCTCACCACCGAAGTGGTACCAAGAGACCCAGTACTTC. It is translated as CASSPPKWYQETQYF.

This chain connects TRBV6-1 to TRBJ2-2; 8 bases fit TRBD1. The CDR3 loop spans 18 amino acids. Unmatched junction bases numbered 13, after V lost 4 bases and J lost 3 bases. Germline V CDR1 and CDR2: MNHNS, SASEGT. Here the CDR3 DNA reads TGTGCCAGCAGTGGGAAGGACAGGGAAGGGGTGTACACCGGGGAGCTGTTTTTT. Encoded protein: CASSGKDREGVYTGELFF.

This rearrangement joins TRBV27 to TRBJ1-1; perhaps TRBD1 as D (5 bases). V lost 5 bases and J 3 bases, leaving 16 bases between the germline ends. Germline V gene data show CDR1 as MNHEY and CDR2 as SMNVEV (reference sequence). The CDR3 extends over 15 amino acids. CDR3 sequence: CASSPGTGTYTEAFF. The CDR3 DNA reads as TGTGCCAGCAGTCCAGGGACGGGGACCTACACTGAAGCTTTCTTT.

This chain uses TRBV19 with TRBJ1-2, with 10 bases that match TRBD1. V lost 3 bases to trimming and J lost 5 bases; unmatched junction nucleotides: 0. In germline, CDR1 is LNHDA, CDR2 SQIVND (reference sequence). This CDR3 contains 13 residues. The CDR3 nucleotides read TGTGCCAGTAGTATGGGACAGGGGTATGGCTACACCTTC. Protein sequence: CASSMGQGYGYTF. The complete variable domain, with remaining parts taken from reference TRBV19 and TRBJ1-2, reads DGGITQSPKYLFRKEGQNVTLSCEQNLNHDAMYWYRQDPGQGLRLIYYSQIVNDFQKGDIAEGYSVSREKKESFPLTVTSAQKNPTAFYLCASSMGQGYGYTFGSGTRLTVV.

On this clone: The sample carries other DNA sequences with the same CDR3. The chain links TRBV9 to TRBJ1-5, with a possible D match to TRBD1 (5 bases). Germline lookup yields CDR1 SGDLS and CDR2 YYNGEE. The CDR3 covers 15 residues. V shed 0 bases and J shed 4 bases, with 11 bases lying between them. CDR3 sequence reads: CASSVGGQGNQPQHF. CDR3 DNA: TGTGCCAGCAGCGTAGGAGGGCAGGGAAATCAGCCCCAGCATTTT.

The chain carries TRBV12-5 and TRBJ1-2, with D possibly matching TRBD1 (5 bases). Germline V lookup: CDR1 LGHNT, CDR2 FRNRAP. V lost 4 bases, J lost 4 bases, and 13 bases lay in between. The CDR3 is 14 amino acids. CDR3 DNA: TGTGCTAGTGGTTCCATGACAGTGCCCTATGGCTACACCTTC. This gives the protein CASGSMTVPYGYTF.

J is TRBJ1-1 and V is TRBV6-6; no reliable D call. V dropped 6 bases and J dropped 3 bases, with 11 bases sitting between them. Germline V lookup: CDR1 MNHNY, CDR2 SVGAGI (reference sequence). The CDR3 runs to 13 residues. This chain's CDR3 is CASSYLIHTEAFF. The CDR3 coding sequence is TGTGCCAGCAGCTATCTCATCCACACTGAAGCTTTCTTT.

V usage is TRBV2 and J usage is TRBJ1-4; perhaps TRBD1 as D (6 bases). The CDR3 runs to 15 residues. Germline-derived CDR1 and CDR2 are SNHLY and FYNNEI. Trimming shortened V by 3 bases and J by 11 bases, and 19 bases separated the two germline ends. The CDR3 DNA reads TGTGCCAGCAGTGAGGGGGCAGGCCCCGTCGGGAAACTGTTTTTT. It is translated as CASSEGAGPVGKLFF.

The chain couples TRBV7-3 to TRBJ2-3; D is possibly TRBD2 (5 bases). The CDR3 is 14 amino acids. V was pared by 2 bases and J by 4 bases, with 10 bases between. The germline CDR1 and CDR2 sequences are SGHTA and FQGTGA. The CDR3 nucleotides read TGTGCCAGCAGCTTAGACTATACCGCAGATACGCAGTATTTT. Its translation is CASSLDYTADTQYF.

The V call is TRBV29-1, the J call TRBJ2-5; perhaps TRBD2 as D (6 bases). The CDR3 runs 14 residues. V lost 6 bases and J lost 4, with 18 bases in between. Germline V gives CDR1 SQVTM, CDR2 ANQGSEA. Written as DNA, the CDR3 is TGCAGCGTATGCGGGACCGTCACGAGAGAGACCCAGTACTTC. This sequence encodes CSVCGTVTRETQYF.

This clone was counted once. This rearrangement joins TRBV16 to TRBJ1-1, with D possibly TRBD1 on 6 matching bases. The CDR3 is 13 amino acids. Germline CDR1 is KGHSY and CDR2 is FQNENV. The V end was cut by 8 bases, the J end by 0 bases, with 10 bases between. The CDR3 DNA reads TGTGCCAGCGGGGGACAATTGAACACTGAAGCTTTCTTT. Translating gives CASGGQLNTEAFF.

The chain recombines TRBV20-1 with TRBJ1-5; D is unclear. CDR1 and CDR2 from the germline V gene are DFQATT and SNEGSKA (reference sequence). V was trimmed by 1 base and J by 7 bases, leaving 5 bases between them. This CDR3 is built from 11 residues. The CDR3, as DNA: TGCAGTGCTAGAGTAGGGCAGCCCCAGCATTTT. Residues: CSARVGQPQHF.

V and J are TRBV6-5 and TRBJ2-3; D is ambiguous. Trimming left V 6 bases short and J 0 bases short, with 10 bases between. CDR1 and CDR2 from the germline V gene are MNHEY and SVGAGI. The CDR3 contains 14 residues. The CDR3 DNA reads as TGTGCCAGCAGGCGGAGAACTAGCACAGATACGCAGTATTTT. As protein: CASRRRTSTDTQYF.

J is TRBJ2-7 and V is TRBV5-4, with D perhaps assigned TRBD1 or TRBD2 (5 bases each). This CDR3 has 14 residues. Germline V lookup: CDR1 SGHNT, CDR2 YYREEE (reference sequence). The V end was cut by 4 bases, the J end by 8 bases, with 19 bases between. The CDR3 reads CASSATGRSVKQYF. DNA for the CDR3: TGTGCCAGCAGCGCAACGGGACGGAGCGTAAAGCAGTACTTC.

V and J are TRBV27 and TRBJ2-3; 9 bases map to TRBD2. The V gene end was trimmed by 0 bases and the J gene end by 6 bases; junction bases not matched to a gene: 4. Looked up from germline, CDR1 is MNHEY and CDR2 is SMNVEV (reference sequence). The CDR3 extends over 15 amino acids. The CDR3 protein is CASSLSIAGEDTQYF. CDR3 in DNA: TGTGCCAGCAGTTTATCGATAGCGGGAGAGGATACGCAGTATTTT.

V is TRBV30 and J is TRBJ1-4; D gene ambiguous. V dropped 0 bases and J dropped 3 bases, with 11 bases sitting between them. The CDR3 is made up of 15 amino acids. Germline V gene data show CDR1 as GTSNPN and CDR2 as SVGIG (reference sequence). The CDR3 loop reads CAWSVPRQANEKLFF. DNA for the CDR3: TGTGCCTGGAGTGTACCCCGGCAGGCTAATGAAAAACTGTTTTTT. The full variable domain, with the rest looked up from reference TRBV30 and TRBJ1-4, is SQTIHQWPATLVQPVGSPLSLECTVEGTSNPNLYWYRQAAGRGLQLLFYSVGIGQISSEVPQNLSASRPQDRQFILSSKKLLLSDSGFYLCAWSVPRQANEKLFFGSGTQLSVL.

This sequence joins TRBV5-6 and TRBJ2-3; 8 bases are a match to TRBD1. V shed 4 bases and J 1 base; nucleotides not matched to a gene: 5. The CDR3 has 15 amino acids. In germline, CDR1 is SGHDT, CDR2 YYEEEE. This CDR3 is CASSLQGAGTDTQYF. In nucleotides, the CDR3 is TGTGCCAGCAGCCTGCAGGGGGCGGGCACAGATACGCAGTATTTT.